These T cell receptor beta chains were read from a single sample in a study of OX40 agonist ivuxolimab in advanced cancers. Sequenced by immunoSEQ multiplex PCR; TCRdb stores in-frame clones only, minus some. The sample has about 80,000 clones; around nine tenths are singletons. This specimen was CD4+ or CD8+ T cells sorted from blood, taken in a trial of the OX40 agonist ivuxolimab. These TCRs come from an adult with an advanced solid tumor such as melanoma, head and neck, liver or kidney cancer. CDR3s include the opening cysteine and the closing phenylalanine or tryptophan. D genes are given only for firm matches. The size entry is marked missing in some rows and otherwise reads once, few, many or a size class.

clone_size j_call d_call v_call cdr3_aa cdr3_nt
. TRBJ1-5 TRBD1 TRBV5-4 CASSQGGSNQPQHF TGTGCCAGCAGCCAGGGGGGGAGCAATCAGCCCCAGCATTTT
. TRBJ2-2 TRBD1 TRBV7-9 CASSKPGQAITGELFF TGTGCCAGCAGCAAGCCGGGACAGGCAATCACCGGGGAGCTGTTTTTT
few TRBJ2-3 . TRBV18 CASSDRGTQYF TGTGCCAGCTCAGACCGGGGTACGCAGTATTTT
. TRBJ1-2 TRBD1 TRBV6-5 CASSNDRGRVYGYTF TGTGCCAGCAGCAATGACAGGGGGCGGGTCTATGGCTACACCTTC
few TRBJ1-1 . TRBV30 CAWSWGGEAFF TGTGCCTGGAGTTGGGGAGGTGAAGCTTTCTTT
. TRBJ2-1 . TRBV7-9 CASSTLDAQFF TGTGCCAGCAGCACTCTAGATGCGCAGTTCTTC
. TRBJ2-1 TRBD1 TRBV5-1 CASSPGQGPYNEQFF TGCGCCAGCAGCCCGGGACAGGGCCCTTACAATGAGCAGTTCTTC
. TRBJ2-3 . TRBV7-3 CASSPMGVSTDTQYF TGTGCCAGCAGCCCGATGGGGGTGAGCACAGATACGCAGTATTTT
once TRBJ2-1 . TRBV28 CASSRTGILSPRNEQFF TGTGCCAGCAGTAGGACCGGTATCCTCTCCCCACGGAATGAGCAGTTCTTC
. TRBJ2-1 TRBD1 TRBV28 CASRVTGAEQFF TGTGCCAGCAGGGTTACAGGGGCCGAGCAGTTCTTC
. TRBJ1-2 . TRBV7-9 CASNLFQGGYTF TGTGCCAGCAACCTTTTTCAGGGTGGCTACACCTTC
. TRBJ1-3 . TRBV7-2 CASSLARELPGNTIYF TGTGCCAGCAGCTTAGCGAGGGAGCTGCCTGGAAACACCATATATTTT
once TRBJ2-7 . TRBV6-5 CASSPLNHEQYF TGTGCCAGCAGTCCGTTGAATCACGAGCAGTACTTC
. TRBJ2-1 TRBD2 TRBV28 CASTPPRLAGHEQFF TGTGCCAGCACCCCCCCCAGACTAGCGGGTCATGAGCAGTTCTTC
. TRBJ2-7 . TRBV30 CAWSHTGVYEQYF TGTGCCTGGAGCCACACCGGGGTCTACGAGCAGTACTTC
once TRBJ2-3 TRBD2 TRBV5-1 CASSIAGAAPDTQYF TGCGCCAGCAGCATAGCGGGAGCGGCCCCAGATACGCAGTATTTT
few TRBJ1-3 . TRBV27 CASKTQGNIGNTIYF TGTGCCAGCAAGACACAGGGTAATATTGGAAACACCATATATTTT
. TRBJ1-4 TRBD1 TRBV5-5 CASSLYRGPNEKLFF TGTGCCAGCAGCTTATACAGGGGGCCTAATGAAAAACTGTTTTTT
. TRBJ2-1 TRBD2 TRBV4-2 CASSFAGVSSYNEQFF TGTGCCAGCAGCTTCGCGGGGGTTAGCTCCTACAATGAGCAGTTCTTC
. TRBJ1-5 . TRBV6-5 CASSYSKDQPQHF TGTGCCAGCAGTTACTCGAAAGATCAGCCCCAGCATTTT
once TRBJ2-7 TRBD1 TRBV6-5 CASSWDRVVYEQYF TGTGCCAGCAGTTGGGACAGGGTGGTCTACGAGCAGTACTTC
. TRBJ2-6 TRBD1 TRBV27 CASSVTGALVFGANVLTF TGTGCCAGCAGCGTAACAGGGGCCCTAGTGTTTGGGGCCAACGTCCTGACTTTC
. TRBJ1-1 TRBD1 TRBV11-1 CASSLNNRGTEAFF TGTGCCAGCAGCTTGAATAACAGGGGGACTGAAGCTTTCTTT
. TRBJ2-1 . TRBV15 CATSRGLNEQFF TGTGCCACCAGCAGGGGGCTGAATGAGCAGTTCTTC
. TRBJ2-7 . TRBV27 CASSRDRFSYEQYF TGTGCCAGCAGTCGGGACCGCTTCTCCTACGAGCAGTACTTC
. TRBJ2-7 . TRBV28 CATRQVDDEQYF TGTGCCACCAGACAGGTAGACGACGAGCAGTACTTC
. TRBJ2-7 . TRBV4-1 CASSPDGGARSYEQYF TGCGCCAGCAGCCCCGATGGGGGGGCGAGGTCCTACGAGCAGTACTTC
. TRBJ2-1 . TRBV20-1 CSARVRNEQFF TGCAGTGCTAGAGTACGCAATGAGCAGTTCTTC
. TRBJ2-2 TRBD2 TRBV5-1 CASSEGTSGRARAGELFF TGCGCCAGCAGCGAGGGGACTAGCGGGAGGGCCAGGGCCGGGGAGCTGTTTTTT
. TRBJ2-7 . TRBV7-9 CASSLQGYEQYF TGTGCCAGCAGCCTTCAGGGGTACGAGCAGTACTTC
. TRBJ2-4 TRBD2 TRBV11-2 CASSSELGSGSWLAKNIQYF TGTGCCAGCAGCTCAGAACTCGGTAGCGGGAGTTGGTTAGCCAAAAACATTCAGTACTTC
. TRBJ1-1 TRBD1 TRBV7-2 CASSSRGTVSIEAFF TGTGCCAGCAGCTCTAGGGGGACAGTATCGATTGAAGCTTTCTTT
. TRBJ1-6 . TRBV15 CATSRTANYYNSPLHF TGTGCCACCAGCAGAACAGCTAACTACTATAATTCACCCCTCCACTTT
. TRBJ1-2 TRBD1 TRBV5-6 CASSRLGTGGSNYGYTF TGTGCCAGCAGCCGTCTAGGAACAGGGGGCTCTAACTATGGCTACACCTTC
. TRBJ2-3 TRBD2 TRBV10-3 CAIGSSGVLDTQYF TGTGCCATCGGATCAAGCGGGGTTTTGGATACGCAGTATTTT
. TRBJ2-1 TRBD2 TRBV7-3 CASSLGSGLSSYNEQFF TGTGCCAGCAGCTTGGGTAGCGGGCTAAGCTCCTACAATGAGCAGTTCTTC
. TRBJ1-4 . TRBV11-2 CASSRQQPGKLFF TGTGCCAGCAGCCGACAGCAACCAGGAAAACTGTTTTTT
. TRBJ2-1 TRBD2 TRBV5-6 CASSHLAGNEQFF TGTGCCAGCAGCCATCTAGCGGGAAATGAGCAGTTCTTC
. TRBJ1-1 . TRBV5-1 CASSLAHWRTEAFF TGCGCCAGCAGCTTGGCCCACTGGCGGACTGAAGCTTTCTTT
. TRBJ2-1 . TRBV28 CASTTSGGAREQFF TGTGCCAGCACCACTTCAGGAGGAGCCAGGGAGCAGTTCTTC
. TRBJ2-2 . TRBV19 CASSLEEGTGELFF TGTGCCAGTAGCCTAGAGGAGGGCACCGGGGAGCTGTTTTTT
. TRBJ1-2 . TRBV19 CASTARGNYGYTF TGTGCCAGTACCGCCAGGGGCAACTATGGCTACACCTTC
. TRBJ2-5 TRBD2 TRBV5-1 CASSLGVLAGDETQYF TGCGCCAGCAGCTTGGGAGTTCTAGCGGGAGATGAGACCCAGTACTTC
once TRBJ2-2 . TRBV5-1 CASSLEGRAEAGELFF TGCGCCAGCAGCTTGGAGGGCAGGGCAGAGGCCGGGGAGCTGTTTTTT
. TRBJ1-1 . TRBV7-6 CASSGQGSTEAFF TGTGCCAGCAGTGGCCAGGGATCCACTGAAGCTTTCTTT
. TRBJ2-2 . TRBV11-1 CASSPDRFTGELFF TGTGCCAGCAGCCCCGACAGATTCACCGGGGAGCTGTTTTTT
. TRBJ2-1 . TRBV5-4 CASRRDGSYNEQFF TGTGCCAGCCGGCGGGATGGCTCCTACAATGAGCAGTTCTTC
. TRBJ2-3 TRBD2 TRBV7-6 CASSRTSGSDTQYF TGTGCCAGCAGCCGAACTAGCGGCTCAGATACGCAGTATTTT
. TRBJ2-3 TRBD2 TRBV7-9 CASSQDRTSVADTQYF TGTGCCAGCAGCCAAGATAGGACTAGCGTTGCAGATACGCAGTATTTT
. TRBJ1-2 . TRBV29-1 CSVEILAGAGGYTF TGCAGCGTTGAAATCCTGGCGGGCGCGGGGGGCTACACCTTC
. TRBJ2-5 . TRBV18 CASFGTGETQYF TGTGCCAGCTTCGGGACTGGGGAGACCCAGTACTTC
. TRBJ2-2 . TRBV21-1 CASSNGTENTGELFF TGTGCCAGCAGCAACGGGACCGAGAACACCGGGGAGCTGTTTTTT